This entry lists 15 T cell receptor beta chains sequenced from one sample in a study of early stage breast cancer tumors. Measured with immunoSEQ multiplex PCR; TCRdb has only the in-frame clones, and not every one. The sample has about 53,000 clones, about 90% seen once. Material for sequencing was blood. Receptors were obtained from a person aged 65 to 85 with breast cancer.

Here the CDR3 DNA reads TGTGCCAGCAGTTACTCCAGGGGAGGGACTGAAGCTTTCTTT. Translation: CASSYSRGGTEAFF. The gene calls are TRBV6-5 and TRBJ1-1; D may be TRBD1 (6 bases). The CDR3 contains 14 residues. The V end lost 0 bases, the J end lost 5 bases, and 10 bases lay between the germline ends. Germline V gene lookup returns CDR1 MNHEY and CDR2 SVGAGI.

This clone was counted a few times. The rearrangement uses TRBV6-1 and TRBJ2-3; tentatively, D is TRBD1 (6 bases). Per germline, CDR1 MNHNS and CDR2 SASEGT. This CDR3 region has 17 residues. Trimming took off 4 bases at V and 0 bases at J, with 17 bases between the two ends. The CDR3 DNA follows: TGTGCCAGCAGTGCAGGGCAGGGGCCAACTAGCACAGATACGCAGTATTTT. Protein: CASSAGQGPTSTDTQYF.

The V call is TRBV2, the J call TRBJ2-2, with 9 nucleotides matching TRBD2. The trim removed 3 bases at V and 5 bases at J, leaving 4 bases unmatched. Germline V gene lookup returns CDR1 SNHLY and CDR2 FYNNEI. CDR3 length equals 15 residues. DNA for the CDR3: TGTGCCAGCAGTGATCGTCTAGCGGGGACCGGGGAGCTGTTTTTT. It is translated as CASSDRLAGTGELFF.

This chain uses TRBV6-4 with TRBJ2-1; 8 bases fit TRBD2. Losses at the gene ends were 3 bases for V and 9 bases for J; bases not matched to a gene: 10. Germline V gene data show CDR1 as MRHNA and CDR2 as SNTAGT. The CDR3 loop spans 15 amino acids. The CDR3 bases are TGTGCCAGCAGTGAGTCACTAGCGGCTGGGGGTGAGCAGTTCTTC. This gives the protein CASSESLAAGGEQFF.

CDR3 in amino acids: CVHGLSNTEAFF. The CDR3 DNA reads as TGTGTGCACGGACTTTCGAACACTGAAGCTTTCTTT. The V and J genes are TRBV6-1 and TRBJ1-1; D uncertain. This CDR3 has 12 amino acids. Germline lookup yields CDR1 MNHNS and CDR2 SASEGT.

The V call is TRBV2, the J call TRBJ1-2; D is possibly TRBD1 (5 bases). V gave up 3 bases and J gave up 5 bases, with 13 bases separating them. Germline CDR1 reads SNHLY; CDR2 reads FYNNEI. The CDR3 sequence is 14 residues long. The CDR3, as DNA: TGTGCCAGCAGTGATAAAAGAGGGACTTATGGCTACACCTTC. Amino acids: CASSDKRGTYGYTF.

In DNA form, the CDR3 reads TGTGCCAGCAGATCCGGACAGGCCTTGAATCAGCCCCAGCATTTT. Translated: CASRSGQALNQPQHF. The chain combines TRBV28 with TRBJ1-5; TRBD1 matches at 7 bases. V gave up 6 bases and J gave up 4 bases; unmatched junction bases: 9. Germline V gene sequence: CDR1 MDHEN, CDR2 SYDVKM. CDR3 length equals 15 residues.

The rearrangement joins TRBV19 to TRBJ2-7, with TRBD2 identical over 9 bases. V dropped 5 bases and J dropped 0; count of bases not matched to a gene: 8. The germline V gene has CDR1 LNHDA and CDR2 SQIVND (reference sequence). The CDR3 has 16 amino acids. The CDR3 coding sequence is TGTGCCAGTAGTCTCCAATTTAGCGGGAGCTCCTACGAGCAGTACTTC. Translating it yields CASSLQFSGSSYEQYF. Based on the CDR3 plus reference TRBV19 and TRBJ2-7, the full variable domain is DGGITQSPKYLFRKEGQNVTLSCEQNLNHDAMYWYRQDPGQGLRLIYYSQIVNDFQKGDIAEGYSVSREKKESFPLTVTSAQKNPTAFYLCASSLQFSGSSYEQYFGPGTRLTVT.

The chain couples TRBV14 to TRBJ1-6; no reliable D call. This CDR3 has 17 amino acids. The germline CDR1 and CDR2 sequences are SGHDN and FVKESK. The V gene lost 4 bases and the J gene lost 0 bases, with 13 bases spanning the gap. The CDR3 here is CASSPTSSSSYNSPLHF. In DNA form, the CDR3 reads TGTGCCAGCAGCCCGACATCGTCGAGCTCCTATAATTCACCCCTCCACTTT.

The CDR3 DNA is TGCGCCAGCAGTGACGGGGACAAAAACATTCAGTACTTC. Protein: CASSDGDKNIQYF. This rearrangement joins TRBV10-1 to TRBJ2-4, with a possible D match to TRBD2 (5 bases). Germline CDR1 is WNHNN and CDR2 is SYGVQD (reference sequence). The CDR3 consists of 13 residues. Trimming removed 3 bases at V and 3 bases at J, with 6 bases between.

This chain uses TRBV19 with TRBJ2-2; D unclear. In germline, CDR1 is LNHDA, CDR2 SQIVND (reference sequence). The ends were cut back, 1 base at V and 9 bases at J, with 18 bases in the middle. This CDR3 has 16 residues. DNA of the CDR3: TGTGCCAGTAGTATAGTTTCCGACAATCCCTGGAGGGAGCTGTTTTTT. It yields the protein CASSIVSDNPWRELFF.

This clone occurred once. V gene TRBV5-1 combines with J gene TRBJ2-5; 11 nucleotides match TRBD2. The germline gives CDR1 SGHRS, CDR2 YFSETQ. Trimming took 4 bases from V and 3 from J; bases not matched to a gene: 2. This CDR3 is 14 amino acids long. The CDR3 loop reads CASSRLAGKETQYF. CDR3 DNA sequence: TGCGCCAGCAGCCGACTAGCGGGGAAAGAGACCCAGTACTTC.

The gene calls are TRBV5-1 and TRBJ2-1; D unresolved. The CDR3 consists of 16 residues. V was trimmed by 1 base and J by 6 bases, leaving 17 bases between them. CDR1 and CDR2 from the germline V gene are SGHRS and YFSETQ. CDR3 in DNA: TGCGCCAGCAGCTTGCTTCGGCCGCACGACTCCAATGAGCAGTTCTTC. Its protein is CASSLLRPHDSNEQFF.

The chain uses TRBV28 and TRBJ2-5, with TRBD1 matching over 9 bases. This CDR3 has 15 residues. Per the germline V gene, CDR1 is MDHEN and CDR2 is SYDVKM. V lost 4 bases and J lost 4; bases outside the gene matches: 7. The CDR3 nucleotides are TGTGCCAGCAGTTCCCCGGGACAGGGTGGAGAGACCCAGTACTTC. This gives the protein CASSSPGQGGETQYF.

The V call is TRBV5-4, the J call TRBJ2-3, with 8 bases identical to TRBD2. With V trimmed by 4 bases and J by 5 bases, 12 bases remained unmatched. Germline lookup yields CDR1 SGHNT and CDR2 YYREEE (reference sequence). The CDR3 is 16 residues long. The chain's CDR3 is CASSPRQRGLRDTQYF. CDR3 coding DNA: TGTGCCAGCAGCCCCCGCCAGCGGGGGCTGAGAGATACGCAGTATTTT.